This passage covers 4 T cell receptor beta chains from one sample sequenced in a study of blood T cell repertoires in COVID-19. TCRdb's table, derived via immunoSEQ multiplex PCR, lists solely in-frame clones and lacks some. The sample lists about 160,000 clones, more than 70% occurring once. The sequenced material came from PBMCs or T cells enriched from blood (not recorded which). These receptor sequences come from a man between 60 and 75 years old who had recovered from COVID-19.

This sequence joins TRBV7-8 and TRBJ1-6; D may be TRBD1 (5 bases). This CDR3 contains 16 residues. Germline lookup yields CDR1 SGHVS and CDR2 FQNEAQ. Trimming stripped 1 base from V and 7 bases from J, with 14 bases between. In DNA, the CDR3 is TGTGCCAGCAGCTTAGGCCTCAGGGCATCAAATTCACCCCTCCACTTT. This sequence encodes CASSLGLRASNSPLHF.

The CDR3 region has the DNA TGCGCCAGCAGCTTGGACAGGGTCGGGGCCAACGTCCTGACTTTC. This translates into CASSLDRVGANVLTF. V gene TRBV5-1 combines with J gene TRBJ2-6, with a possible D match to TRBD1 (6 bases). This CDR3 region has 15 residues. The V end was cut by 0 bases, the J end by 4 bases, with 8 bases between. Germline CDR1 reads SGHRS; CDR2 reads YFSETQ.

DNA for the CDR3: TGCGCCAGCAGACCAGGGGGAGCGACTAATGAAAAACTGTTTTTT. Residues: CASRPGGATNEKLFF. The gene calls are TRBV5-1 and TRBJ1-4, with 7 bases lining up with TRBD1. CDR3 size: 15 residues. Germline CDR1 is SGHRS and CDR2 is YFSETQ. V was pared by 5 bases and J by 2 bases, with 6 bases of the junction left unmatched.

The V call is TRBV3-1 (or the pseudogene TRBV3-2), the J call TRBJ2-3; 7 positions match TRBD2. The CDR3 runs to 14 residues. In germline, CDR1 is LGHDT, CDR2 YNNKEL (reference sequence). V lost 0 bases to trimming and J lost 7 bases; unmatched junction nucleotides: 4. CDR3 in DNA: TGTGCCAGCAGCCAAGAGGGAGGGCCGAATACGCAGTATTTT. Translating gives CASSQEGGPNTQYF.